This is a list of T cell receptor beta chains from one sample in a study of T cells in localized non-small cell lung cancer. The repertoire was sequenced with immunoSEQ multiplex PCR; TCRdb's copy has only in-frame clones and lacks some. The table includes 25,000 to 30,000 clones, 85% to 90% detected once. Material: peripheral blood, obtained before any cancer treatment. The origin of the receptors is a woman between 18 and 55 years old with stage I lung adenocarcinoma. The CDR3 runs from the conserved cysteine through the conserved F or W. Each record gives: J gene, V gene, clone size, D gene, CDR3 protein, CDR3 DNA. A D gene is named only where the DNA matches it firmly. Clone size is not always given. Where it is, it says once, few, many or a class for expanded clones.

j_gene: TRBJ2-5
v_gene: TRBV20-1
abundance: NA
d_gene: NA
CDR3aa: CSAKKKTQYF
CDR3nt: TGCAGTGCGAAGAAGAAGACCCAGTACTTC

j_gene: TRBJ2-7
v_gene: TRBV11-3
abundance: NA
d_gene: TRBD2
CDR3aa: CASSLGQREGLDEQYF
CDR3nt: TGTGCCAGCAGCTTAGGCCAGCGGGAGGGCCTCGACGAGCAGTACTTC

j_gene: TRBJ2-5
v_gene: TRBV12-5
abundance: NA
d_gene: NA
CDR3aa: CASGLGLIAEQETQYF
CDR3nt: TGTGCTAGTGGTTTGGGGTTAATAGCGGAGCAAGAGACCCAGTACTTC

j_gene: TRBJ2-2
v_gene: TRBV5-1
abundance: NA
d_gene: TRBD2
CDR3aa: CASSLGTSSVETGELFF
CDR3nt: TGCGCCAGCAGCTTGGGGACTAGCAGCGTTGAAACCGGGGAGCTGTTTTTT

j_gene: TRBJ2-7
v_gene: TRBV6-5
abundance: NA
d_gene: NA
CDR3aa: CASSYPKGSNSYEQYF
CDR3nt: TGTGCCAGCAGTTACCCCAAGGGTTCTAACTCCTACGAGCAGTACTTC

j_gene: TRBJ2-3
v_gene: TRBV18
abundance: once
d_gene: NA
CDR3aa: CASSPGGLAEFMGHTDTQYF
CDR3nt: TGTGCCAGCTCACCCGGAGGGCTAGCGGAGTTCATGGGACACACAGATACGCAGTATTTT

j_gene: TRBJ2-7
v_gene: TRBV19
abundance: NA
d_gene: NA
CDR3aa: CASSIGGDLSSYEQYF
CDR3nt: TGTGCCAGTAGTATAGGGGGGGACCTTAGCTCCTACGAGCAGTACTTC

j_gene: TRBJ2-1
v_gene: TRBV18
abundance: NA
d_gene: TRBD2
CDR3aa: CASSSGLAGASYNEQFF
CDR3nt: TGTGCCAGCTCATCGGGACTAGCGGGAGCCTCCTACAATGAGCAGTTCTTC

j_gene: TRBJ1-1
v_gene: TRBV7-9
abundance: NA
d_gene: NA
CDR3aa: CASSFDSFGGAFF
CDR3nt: TGTGCCAGCAGCTTTGACTCATTCGGGGGAGCTTTCTTT

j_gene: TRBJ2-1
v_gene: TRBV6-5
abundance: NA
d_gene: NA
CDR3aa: CAVGEGLPYNEQFF
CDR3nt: TGTGCGGTGGGCGAAGGGCTTCCTTACAATGAGCAGTTCTTC

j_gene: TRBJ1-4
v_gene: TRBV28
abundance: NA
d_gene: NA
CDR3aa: CASSFPTPGGATNEKLFF
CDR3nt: TGTGCCAGCAGTTTCCCCACTCCCGGGGGGGCAACTAATGAAAAACTGTTTTTT

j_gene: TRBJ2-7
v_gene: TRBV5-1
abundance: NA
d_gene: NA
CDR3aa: CASSWAENIEQYF
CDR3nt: TGCGCCAGCAGCTGGGCGGAGAATATCGAGCAGTACTTC

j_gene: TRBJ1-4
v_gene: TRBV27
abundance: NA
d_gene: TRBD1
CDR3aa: CASSATTGGREKLFF
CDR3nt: TGTGCCAGCAGTGCCACAACAGGGGGTCGGGAAAAACTGTTTTTT

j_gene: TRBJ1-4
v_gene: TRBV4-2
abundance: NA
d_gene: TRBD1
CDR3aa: CASSLLEDREGKLFF
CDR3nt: TGTGCCAGCAGCCTCCTCGAGGACAGGGAAGGAAAACTGTTTTTT

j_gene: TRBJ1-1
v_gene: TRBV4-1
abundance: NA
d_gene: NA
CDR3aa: CASSQVTPMNTEAFF
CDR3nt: TGCGCCAGCAGCCAAGTGACACCCATGAACACTGAAGCTTTCTTT

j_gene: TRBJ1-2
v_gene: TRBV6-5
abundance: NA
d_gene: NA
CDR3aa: CASSPPGVRDYTF
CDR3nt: TGTGCCAGCAGCCCCCCCGGGGTACGGGACTACACCTTC

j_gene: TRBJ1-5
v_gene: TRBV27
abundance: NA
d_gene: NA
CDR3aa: CASSTGYQPQHF
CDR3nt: TGTGCCAGCTCGACGGGGTATCAGCCCCAGCATTTT

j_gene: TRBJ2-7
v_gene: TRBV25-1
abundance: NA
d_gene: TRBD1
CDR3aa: CASSRWDSDTYEQYF
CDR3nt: TGTGCCAGCAGCAGATGGGACAGCGATACCTACGAGCAGTACTTC

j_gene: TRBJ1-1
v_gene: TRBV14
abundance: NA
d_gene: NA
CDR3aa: CASSQVGVSVGNEAFF
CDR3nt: TGTGCCAGCAGCCAAGTCGGCGTGTCGGTGGGTAATGAAGCTTTCTTT

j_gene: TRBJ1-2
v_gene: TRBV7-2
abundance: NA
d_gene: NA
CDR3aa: CASSLGSGYGYTF
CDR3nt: TGTGCCAGCAGCTTGGGATCTGGCTATGGCTACACCTTC

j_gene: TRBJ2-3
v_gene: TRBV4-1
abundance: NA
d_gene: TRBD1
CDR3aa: CASSRNTGASTDTQYF
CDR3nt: TGCGCCAGCAGCCGGAACACAGGGGCCAGCACAGATACGCAGTATTTT

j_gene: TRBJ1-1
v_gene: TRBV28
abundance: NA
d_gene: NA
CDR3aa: CASSRHRVGEAFF
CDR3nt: TGTGCCAGCAGTCGACATAGGGTAGGAGAAGCTTTCTTT

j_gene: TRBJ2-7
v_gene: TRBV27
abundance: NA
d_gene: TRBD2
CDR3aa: CASSLRLAETYEQYF
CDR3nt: TGTGCCAGCAGTTTAAGGCTAGCGGAGACCTACGAGCAGTACTTC

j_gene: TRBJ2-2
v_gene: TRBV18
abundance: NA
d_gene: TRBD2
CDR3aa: CASSPLMTGGNTGELFF
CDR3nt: TGTGCCAGCTCACCACTTATGACGGGAGGAAACACCGGGGAGCTGTTTTTT

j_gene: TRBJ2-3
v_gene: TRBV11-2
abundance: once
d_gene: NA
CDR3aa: CASSLAADTQYF
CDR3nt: TGTGCCAGCAGCTTAGCGGCAGATACGCAGTATTTT

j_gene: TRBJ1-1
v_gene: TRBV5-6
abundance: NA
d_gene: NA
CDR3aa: CASSLPGGQREAFF
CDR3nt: TGTGCCAGCAGCTTGCCGGGGGGGCAACGTGAAGCTTTCTTT

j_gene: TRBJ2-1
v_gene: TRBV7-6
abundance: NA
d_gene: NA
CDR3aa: CASSEGRLYNEQFF
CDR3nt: TGTGCCAGCAGCGAAGGGAGACTTTACAATGAGCAGTTCTTC

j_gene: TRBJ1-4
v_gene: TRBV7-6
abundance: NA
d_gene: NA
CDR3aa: CATPGEGEKLFF
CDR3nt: TGTGCCACCCCAGGGGAGGGTGAAAAACTGTTTTTT

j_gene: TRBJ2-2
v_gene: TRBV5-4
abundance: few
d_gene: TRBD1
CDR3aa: CASSDRGTGELFF
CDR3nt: TGTGCCAGCTCGGACAGGGGCACCGGGGAGCTGTTTTTT

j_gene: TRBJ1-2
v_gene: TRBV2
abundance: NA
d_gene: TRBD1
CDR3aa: CASSVDRGRLTRGYTF
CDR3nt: TGTGCCAGCAGTGTGGACAGGGGGCGCCTAACGAGGGGCTACACCTTC

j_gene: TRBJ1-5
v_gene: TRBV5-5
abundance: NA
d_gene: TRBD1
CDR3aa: CASSLGPGGNQPQHF
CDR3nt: TGTGCCAGCAGCTTGGGTCCAGGGGGTAATCAGCCCCAGCATTTT